Shown below are 8 T cell receptor beta chains from a single sample sequenced in a study of T cell repertoires in cytomegalovirus infection. No antigen has been identified for these receptors. MiXCR was run by TCRdb on the reads, yielding one entry per CDR3 protein. The sample lists 140,000 to 150,000 distinct CDR3 sequences, around 30% occurring once. This specimen consisted of CD8+ T cells from cultured PBMCs, obtained from culture after CMV antigen stimulation. The receptors were sampled from a human donor in good health (CMV status not recorded). Some clones in this sample may be carry-over from other donors' samples.

This clonotype occurred a few times. V is TRBV7-2 and J is TRBJ1-4; D remains ambiguous. V shed 1 base and J shed 2 bases, with 11 bases lying between them. Germline values: CDR1 SGHTA, CDR2 FQGNSA. This CDR3 spans 16 amino acids. CDR3 loop: CASSLVYGNTNEKLFF. The CDR3 DNA reads as TGTGCCAGCAGCTTAGTTTACGGGAATACTAATGAAAAACTGTTTTTT.

CDR3 bases: TGCGCCAGCAGCACGGACAGGGGGGTCTACAATGAGCAGTTCTTC. Its translation: CASSTDRGVYNEQFF. The chain recombines TRBV4-1 with TRBJ2-1; 10 bases are a match to TRBD1. The CDR3 extends over 15 amino acids. Germline CDR1 MGHRA, CDR2 YSYEKL. V lost 5 bases, J lost 3 bases, and 4 bases stayed unmatched.

Here the CDR3 reads CSARLDYEQYF. The CDR3 DNA sequence: TGCAGTGCTAGATTAGACTACGAGCAGTACTTC. The V gene is TRBV20-1, the J gene TRBJ2-7; D is undetermined. The CDR3 contains 11 residues. CDR1 and CDR2 from the germline V gene are DFQATT and SNEGSKA (reference sequence). The germline V and J ends were trimmed by 2 bases and 3 bases, with 5 bases remaining between them.

The chain couples TRBV7-9 to TRBJ2-3; possibly TRBD1 or TRBD2 for D (5 bases each). The CDR3 is made up of 14 amino acids. V was shortened by 6 bases and J by 5 bases, with 15 bases between the two germline ends. CDR1 and CDR2 (germline): SEHNR, FQNEAQ (reference sequence). The DNA of the CDR3 is TGTGCCAGCAGGCCTCACGGGGCGGGAGATACGCAGTATTTT. Encoded protein: CASRPHGAGDTQYF.

The chain employs TRBV27 and TRBJ1-4, with D hard to call. The CDR3 covers 14 residues. The V end lost 2 bases, the J end lost 8 bases, and 12 bases lay between the germline ends. In germline, CDR1 is MNHEY, CDR2 SMNVEV (reference sequence). Written as DNA, the CDR3 is TGTGCCAGCAGTTTAGAGGGATACCAGGAAAAACTGTTTTTT. The encoded protein is CASSLEGYQEKLFF.

This clonotype was seen a handful of times. The rearrangement uses TRBV2 and TRBJ2-6, with 10 bases matching TRBD1. After removal of 6 bases from V and 8 bases from J, the junction contained 7 bases not matched to a gene. Germline values: CDR1 SNHLY, CDR2 FYNNEI. CDR3 size: 15 residues. CDR3 in amino acids: CASRHGTGESNVLTF. CDR3 nucleotide sequence: TGTGCCAGCAGACACGGGACAGGGGAATCCAACGTCCTGACTTTC.

CDR3 in amino acids: CASSPTRRDADNEQFF. The CDR3 nucleotides are TGTGCCAGCAGCCCAACGAGGAGGGACGCCGACAATGAGCAGTTCTTC. The rearrangement uses TRBV7-9 and TRBJ2-1; tentatively, D is TRBD2 (6 bases). Germline V CDR1 and CDR2: SEHNR, FQNEAQ (reference sequence). The CDR3 is made up of 16 amino acids. Between the trimmed V and J ends, which lost 5 bases and 5 bases, there was a span of 19 bases.

Only a few counts were recorded for this clonotype. V usage is TRBV7-2 and J usage is TRBJ2-1; D may be TRBD1 (6 bases). The CDR3 consists of 15 residues. In germline, CDR1 is SGHTA, CDR2 FQGNSA. V dropped 5 bases and J dropped 3 bases, with 14 bases sitting between them. This chain's CDR3 is CASSPGQSNYNEQFF. The CDR3 nucleotides are TGTGCCAGCAGCCCGGGACAATCGAACTACAATGAGCAGTTCTTC.